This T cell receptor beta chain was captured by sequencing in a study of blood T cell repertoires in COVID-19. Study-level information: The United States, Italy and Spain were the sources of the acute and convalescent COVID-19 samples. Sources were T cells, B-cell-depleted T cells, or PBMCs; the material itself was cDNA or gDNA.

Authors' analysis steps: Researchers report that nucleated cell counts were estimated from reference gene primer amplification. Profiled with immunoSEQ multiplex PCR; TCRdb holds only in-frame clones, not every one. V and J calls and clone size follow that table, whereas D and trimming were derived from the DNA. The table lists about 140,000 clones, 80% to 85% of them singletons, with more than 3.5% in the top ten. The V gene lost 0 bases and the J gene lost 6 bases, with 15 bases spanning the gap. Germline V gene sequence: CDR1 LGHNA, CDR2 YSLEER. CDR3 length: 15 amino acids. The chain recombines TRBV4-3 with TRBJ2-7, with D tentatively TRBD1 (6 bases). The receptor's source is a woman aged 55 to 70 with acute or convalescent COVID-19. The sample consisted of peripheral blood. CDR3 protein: CASSQDDRPYGEQYF. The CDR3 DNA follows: TGCGCCAGCAGCCAAGATGACAGGCCCTACGGCGAGCAGTACTTC.